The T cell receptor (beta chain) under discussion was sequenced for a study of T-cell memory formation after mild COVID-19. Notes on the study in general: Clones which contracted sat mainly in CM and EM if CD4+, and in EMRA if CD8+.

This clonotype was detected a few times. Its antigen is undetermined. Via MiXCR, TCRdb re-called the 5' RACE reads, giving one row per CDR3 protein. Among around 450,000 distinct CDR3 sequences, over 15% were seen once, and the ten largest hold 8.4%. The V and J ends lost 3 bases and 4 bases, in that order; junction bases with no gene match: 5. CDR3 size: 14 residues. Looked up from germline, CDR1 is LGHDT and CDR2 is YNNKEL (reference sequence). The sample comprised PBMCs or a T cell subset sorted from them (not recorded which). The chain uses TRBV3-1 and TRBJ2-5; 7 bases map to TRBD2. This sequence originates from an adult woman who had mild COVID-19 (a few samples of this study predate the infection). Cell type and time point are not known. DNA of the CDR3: TGTGCCAGCAGCCAGGGGGGGTGGGGAGAGACCCAGTACTTC. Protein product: CASSQGGWGETQYF.